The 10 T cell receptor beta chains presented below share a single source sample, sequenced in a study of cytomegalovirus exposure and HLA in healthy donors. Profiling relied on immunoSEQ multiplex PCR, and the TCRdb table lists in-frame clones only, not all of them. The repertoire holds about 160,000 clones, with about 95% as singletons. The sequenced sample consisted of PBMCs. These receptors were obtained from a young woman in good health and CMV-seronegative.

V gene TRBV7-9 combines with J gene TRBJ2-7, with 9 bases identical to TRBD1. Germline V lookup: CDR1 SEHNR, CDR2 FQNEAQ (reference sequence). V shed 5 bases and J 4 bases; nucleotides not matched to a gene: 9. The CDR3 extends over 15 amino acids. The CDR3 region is CASSAGTGNQYEQYF. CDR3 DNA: TGTGCCAGCAGCGCCGGGACAGGGAACCAATACGAGCAGTACTTC.

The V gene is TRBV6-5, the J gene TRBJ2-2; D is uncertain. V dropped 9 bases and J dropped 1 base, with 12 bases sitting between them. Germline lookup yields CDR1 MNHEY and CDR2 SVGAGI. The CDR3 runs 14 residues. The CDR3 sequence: CASGLSGNTGELFF. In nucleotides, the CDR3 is TGTGCCAGTGGGTTGTCAGGGAACACCGGGGAGCTGTTTTTT.

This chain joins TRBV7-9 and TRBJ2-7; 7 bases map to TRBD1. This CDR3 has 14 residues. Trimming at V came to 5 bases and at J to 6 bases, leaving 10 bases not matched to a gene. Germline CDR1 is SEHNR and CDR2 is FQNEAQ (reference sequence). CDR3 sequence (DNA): TGTGCCAGCAGCCGACAGGGAGAGTTGCCCGAGCAGTACTTC. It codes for CASSRQGELPEQYF.

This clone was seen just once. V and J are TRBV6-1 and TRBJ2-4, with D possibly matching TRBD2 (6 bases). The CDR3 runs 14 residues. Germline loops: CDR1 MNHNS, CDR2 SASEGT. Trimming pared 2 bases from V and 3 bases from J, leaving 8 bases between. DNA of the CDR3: TGTGCCAGCAGTGAACGGGGAGGCAAAAACATTCAGTACTTC. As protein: CASSERGGKNIQYF.

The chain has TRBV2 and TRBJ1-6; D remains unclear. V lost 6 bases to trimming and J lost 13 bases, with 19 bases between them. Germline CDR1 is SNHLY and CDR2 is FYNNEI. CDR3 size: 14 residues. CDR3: CASSPPGKFTPLHF. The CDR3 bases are TGTGCCAGCAGCCCCCCGGGGAAATTCACCCCCCTCCACTTT.

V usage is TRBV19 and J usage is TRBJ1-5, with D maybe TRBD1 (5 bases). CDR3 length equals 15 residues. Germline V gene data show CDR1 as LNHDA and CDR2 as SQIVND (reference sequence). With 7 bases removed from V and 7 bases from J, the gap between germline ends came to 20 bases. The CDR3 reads CASTSFGQGGQPQHF. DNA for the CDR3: TGTGCCAGTACCAGTTTCGGGCAGGGAGGACAGCCCCAGCATTTT.

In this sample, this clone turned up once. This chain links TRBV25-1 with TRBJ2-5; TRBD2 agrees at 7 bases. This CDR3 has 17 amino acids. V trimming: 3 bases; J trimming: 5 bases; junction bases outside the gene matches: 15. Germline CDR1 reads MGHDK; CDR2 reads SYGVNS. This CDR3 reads CASSEGGAGVLEETQYF. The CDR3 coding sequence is TGTGCCAGCAGTGAGGGGGGTGCGGGGGTACTAGAGGAGACCCAGTACTTC.

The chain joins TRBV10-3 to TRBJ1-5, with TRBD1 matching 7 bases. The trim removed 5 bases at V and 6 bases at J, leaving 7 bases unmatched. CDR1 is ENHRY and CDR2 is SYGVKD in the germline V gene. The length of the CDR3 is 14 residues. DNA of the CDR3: TGTGCCATCAGTACCAGACAGGGCTCTCAGCCCCAGCATTTT. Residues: CAISTRQGSQPQHF.

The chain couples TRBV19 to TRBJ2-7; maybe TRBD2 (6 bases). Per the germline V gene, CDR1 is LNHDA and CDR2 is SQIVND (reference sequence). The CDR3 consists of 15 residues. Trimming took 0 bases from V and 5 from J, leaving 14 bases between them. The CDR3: CASSIDRGREDEQYF. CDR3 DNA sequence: TGTGCCAGTAGTATAGATCGGGGCAGGGAGGACGAGCAGTACTTC.

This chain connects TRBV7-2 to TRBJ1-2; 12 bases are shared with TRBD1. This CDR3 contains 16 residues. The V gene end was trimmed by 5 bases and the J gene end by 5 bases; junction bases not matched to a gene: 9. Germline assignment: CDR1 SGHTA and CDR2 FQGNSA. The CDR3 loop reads CASSPPGTGGLYGYTF. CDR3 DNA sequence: TGTGCCAGCAGCCCCCCAGGGACAGGGGGCCTTTATGGCTACACCTTC.